The T cell receptor beta chain under discussion was sequenced for a study of blood T cell repertoires in COVID-19. Study-level information: The cDNA or gDNA used as material had been derived from T cells, B-cell-depleted T cells, or PBMCs.

Generated by immunoSEQ multiplex PCR, the TCRdb table keeps only in-frame clones and is missing some. The table has some 170,000 clones, roughly 87% seen once; the top ten hold around 1.6%. V lost 1 base to trimming and J lost 0 bases, with 15 bases between them. The V gene's germline CDR1 is SGHRS and CDR2 YFSETQ. The CDR3 has 17 residues. The receptor was derived from a woman in her fifties or sixties with acute or convalescent COVID-19. The chain carries TRBV5-1 and TRBJ2-3; D perhaps matches TRBD2 (6 bases). The sequencing sample was made of peripheral blood. CDR3: CASSLSGDAASTDTQYF. Written as DNA, the CDR3 is TGCGCCAGCAGCTTGTCGGGGGACGCGGCGAGCACAGATACGCAGTATTTT.